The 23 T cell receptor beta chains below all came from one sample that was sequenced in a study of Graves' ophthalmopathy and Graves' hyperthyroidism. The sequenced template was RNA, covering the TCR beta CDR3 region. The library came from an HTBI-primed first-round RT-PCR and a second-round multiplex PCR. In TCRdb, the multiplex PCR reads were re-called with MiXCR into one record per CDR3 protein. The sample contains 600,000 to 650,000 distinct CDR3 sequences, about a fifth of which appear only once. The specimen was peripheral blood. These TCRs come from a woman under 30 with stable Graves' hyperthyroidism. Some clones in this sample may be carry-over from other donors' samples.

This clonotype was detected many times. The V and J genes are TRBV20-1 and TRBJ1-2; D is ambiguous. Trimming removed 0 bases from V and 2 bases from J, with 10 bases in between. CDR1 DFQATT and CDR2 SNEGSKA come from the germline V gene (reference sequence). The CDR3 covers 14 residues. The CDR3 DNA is TGCAGTGCTAGAGATATGGGATTAAACTATGGCTACACCTTC. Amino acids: CSARDMGLNYGYTF.

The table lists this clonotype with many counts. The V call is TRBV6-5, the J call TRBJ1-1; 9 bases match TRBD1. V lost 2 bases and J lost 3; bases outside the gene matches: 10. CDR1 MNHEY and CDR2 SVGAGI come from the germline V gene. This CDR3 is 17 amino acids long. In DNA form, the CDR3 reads TGTGCCAGCAGTTACAACCGGGACAGGGAGTGGGACACTGAAGCTTTCTTT. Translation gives CASSYNRDREWDTEAFF.

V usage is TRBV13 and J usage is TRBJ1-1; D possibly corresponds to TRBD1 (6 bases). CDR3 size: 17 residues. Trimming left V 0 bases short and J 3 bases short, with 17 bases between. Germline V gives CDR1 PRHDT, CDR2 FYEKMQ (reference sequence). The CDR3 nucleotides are TGTGCCAGCAGCTTAGGCCGGGTTTGGGGGGCGGACACTGAAGCTTTCTTT. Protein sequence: CASSLGRVWGADTEAFF.

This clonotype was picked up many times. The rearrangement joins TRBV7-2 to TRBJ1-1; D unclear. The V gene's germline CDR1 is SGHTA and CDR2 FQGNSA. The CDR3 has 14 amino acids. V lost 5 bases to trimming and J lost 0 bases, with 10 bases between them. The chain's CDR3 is CASSVQTLNTEAFF. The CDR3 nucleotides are TGTGCCAGCAGCGTACAGACTTTGAACACTGAAGCTTTCTTT.

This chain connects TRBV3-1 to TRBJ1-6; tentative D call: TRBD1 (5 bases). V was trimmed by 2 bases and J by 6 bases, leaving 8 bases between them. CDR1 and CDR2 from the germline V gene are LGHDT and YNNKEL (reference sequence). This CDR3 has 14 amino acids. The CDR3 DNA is TGTGCCAGCAGCCAATTGGGGGTTAATTCACCCCTCCACTTT. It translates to CASSQLGVNSPLHF.

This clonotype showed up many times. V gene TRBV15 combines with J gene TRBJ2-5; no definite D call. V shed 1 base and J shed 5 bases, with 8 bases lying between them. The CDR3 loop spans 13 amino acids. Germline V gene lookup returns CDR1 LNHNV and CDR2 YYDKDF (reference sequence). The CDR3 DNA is TGTGCCACCAGCAGAGCACCAGAGGAGACCCAGTACTTC. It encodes CATSRAPEETQYF.

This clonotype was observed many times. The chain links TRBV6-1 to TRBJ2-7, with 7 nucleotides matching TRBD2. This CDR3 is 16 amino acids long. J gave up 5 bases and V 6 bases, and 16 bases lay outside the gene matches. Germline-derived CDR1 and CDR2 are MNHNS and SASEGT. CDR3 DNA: TGTGCCAGCAGCCCGGCTAGCGGCCCCCTCGGAGACGAGCAGTACTTC. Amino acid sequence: CASSPASGPLGDEQYF.

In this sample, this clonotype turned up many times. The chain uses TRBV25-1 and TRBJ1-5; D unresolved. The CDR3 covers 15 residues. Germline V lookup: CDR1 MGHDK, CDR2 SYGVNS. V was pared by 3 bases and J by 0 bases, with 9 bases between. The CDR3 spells CASSDGRISNQPQHF. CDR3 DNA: TGTGCCAGCAGTGATGGACGGATTAGCAATCAGCCCCAGCATTTT.

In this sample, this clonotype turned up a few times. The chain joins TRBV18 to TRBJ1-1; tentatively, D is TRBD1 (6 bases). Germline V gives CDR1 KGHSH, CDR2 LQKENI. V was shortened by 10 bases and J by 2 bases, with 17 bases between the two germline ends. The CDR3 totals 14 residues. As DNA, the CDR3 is TGTGCCACCTCCAAGGACAGCTCAAACACTGAAGCTTTCTTT. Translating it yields CATSKDSSNTEAFF.

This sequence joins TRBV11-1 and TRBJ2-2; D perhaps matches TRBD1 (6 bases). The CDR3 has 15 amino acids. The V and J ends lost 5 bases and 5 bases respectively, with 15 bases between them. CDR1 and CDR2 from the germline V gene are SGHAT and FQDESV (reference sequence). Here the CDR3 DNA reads TGTGCCAGCAGCGCCACAGGGTGGGGGACCGGGGAGCTGTTTTTT. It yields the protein CASSATGWGTGELFF.

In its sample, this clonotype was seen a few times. This CDR3 reads CASSLSGTALHF. The CDR3 DNA is TGTGCCAGTAGTCTGTCGGGGACAGCACTCCACTTT. The chain is built from TRBV19 and TRBJ1-6, with 7 bases aligning to TRBD1. From germline, CDR1 is LNHDA and CDR2 SQIVND (reference sequence). The CDR3 totals 12 residues. V dropped 5 bases and J dropped 16; count of bases not matched to a gene: 8.

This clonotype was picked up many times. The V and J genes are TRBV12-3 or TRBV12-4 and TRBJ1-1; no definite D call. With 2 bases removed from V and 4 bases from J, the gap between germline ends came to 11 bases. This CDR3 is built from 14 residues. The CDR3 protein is CASSLWDRVTEAFF. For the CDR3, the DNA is TGTGCCAGCAGTTTATGGGATCGGGTCACTGAAGCTTTCTTT.

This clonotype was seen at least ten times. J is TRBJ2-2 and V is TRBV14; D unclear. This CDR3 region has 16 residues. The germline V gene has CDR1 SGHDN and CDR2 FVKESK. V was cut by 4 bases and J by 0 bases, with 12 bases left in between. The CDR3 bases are TGTGCCAGCAGCCCACCCGTGAGGACGAACACCGGGGAGCTGTTTTTT. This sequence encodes CASSPPVRTNTGELFF.

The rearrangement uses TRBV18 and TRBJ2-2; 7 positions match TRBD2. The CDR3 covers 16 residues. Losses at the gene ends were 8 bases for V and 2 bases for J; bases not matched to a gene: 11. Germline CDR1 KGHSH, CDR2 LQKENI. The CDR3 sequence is CASPRASGANTGELFF. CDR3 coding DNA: TGTGCCAGCCCCAGGGCGAGCGGGGCTAACACCGGGGAGCTGTTTTTT.

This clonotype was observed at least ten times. The CDR3 sequence: CSARDPTSGGRGETQYF. DNA of the CDR3: TGCAGTGCTAGAGATCCCACTAGCGGGGGGCGGGGAGAGACCCAGTACTTC. V and J are TRBV20-1 and TRBJ2-5, with TRBD2 matching 12 bases. J lost 4 bases, V lost 0 bases, and 9 bases had no gene match. The CDR3 is made up of 17 amino acids. Germline V gene data show CDR1 as DFQATT and CDR2 as SNEGSKA (reference sequence).

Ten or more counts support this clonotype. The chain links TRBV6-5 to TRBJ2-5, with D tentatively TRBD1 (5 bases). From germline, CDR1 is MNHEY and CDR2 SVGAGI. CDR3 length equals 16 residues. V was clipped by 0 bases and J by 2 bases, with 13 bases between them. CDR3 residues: CASSYSQGWSQETQYF. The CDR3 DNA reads TGTGCCAGCAGTTACTCCCAGGGATGGTCACAAGAGACCCAGTACTTC.

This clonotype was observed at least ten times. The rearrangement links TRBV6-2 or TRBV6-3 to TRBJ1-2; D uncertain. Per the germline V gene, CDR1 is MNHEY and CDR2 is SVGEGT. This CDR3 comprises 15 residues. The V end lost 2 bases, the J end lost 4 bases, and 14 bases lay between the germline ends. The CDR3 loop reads CASSYRREGLYGYTF. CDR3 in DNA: TGTGCCAGCAGTTACAGGAGGGAAGGACTCTATGGCTACACCTTC.

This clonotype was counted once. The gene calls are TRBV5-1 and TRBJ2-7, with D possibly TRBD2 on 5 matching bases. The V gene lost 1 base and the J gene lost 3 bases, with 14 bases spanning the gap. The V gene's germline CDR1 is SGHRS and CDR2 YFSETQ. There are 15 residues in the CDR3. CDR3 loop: CASSLSGSPGYEQYF. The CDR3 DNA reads TGCGCCAGCAGCTTGAGCGGATCCCCTGGCTACGAGCAGTACTTC.

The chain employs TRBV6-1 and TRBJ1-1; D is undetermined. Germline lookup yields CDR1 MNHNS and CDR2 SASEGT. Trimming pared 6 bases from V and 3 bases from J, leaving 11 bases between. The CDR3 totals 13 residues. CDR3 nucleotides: TGTGCCAGCAGAAGGGAAGTAGACACTGAAGCTTTCTTT. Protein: CASRREVDTEAFF.

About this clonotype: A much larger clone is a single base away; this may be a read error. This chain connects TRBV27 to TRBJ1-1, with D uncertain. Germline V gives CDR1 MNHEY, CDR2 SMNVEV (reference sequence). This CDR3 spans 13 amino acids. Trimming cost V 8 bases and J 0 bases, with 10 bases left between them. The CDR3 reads CASLHGLNTEAFF. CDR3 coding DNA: TGTGCCAGCCTTCACGGGCTGAACACTGAAGCTTTCTTT.

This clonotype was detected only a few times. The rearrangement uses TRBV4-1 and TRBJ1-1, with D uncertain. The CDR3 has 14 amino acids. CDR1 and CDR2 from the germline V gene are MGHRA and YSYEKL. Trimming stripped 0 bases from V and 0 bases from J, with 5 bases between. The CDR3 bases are TGCGCCAGCAGCCAAGAGACGGTGAACACTGAAGCTTTCTTT. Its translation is CASSQETVNTEAFF.

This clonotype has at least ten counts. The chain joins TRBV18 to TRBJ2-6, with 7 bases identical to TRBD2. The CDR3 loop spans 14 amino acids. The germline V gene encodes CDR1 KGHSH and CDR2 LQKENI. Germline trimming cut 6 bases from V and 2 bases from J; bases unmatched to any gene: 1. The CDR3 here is CASSRGAGANVLTF. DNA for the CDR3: TGTGCCAGCTCTCGGGGGGCTGGGGCCAACGTCCTGACTTTC.

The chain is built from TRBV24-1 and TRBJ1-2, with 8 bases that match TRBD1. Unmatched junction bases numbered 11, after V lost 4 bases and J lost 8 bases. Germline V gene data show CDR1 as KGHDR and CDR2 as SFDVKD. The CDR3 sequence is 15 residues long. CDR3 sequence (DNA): TGTGCCACCAGTGACCCCAACGGACAGGGTACCGGCTACACCTTC. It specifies CATSDPNGQGTGYTF.